What follows are 5 T cell receptor beta chains derived from one specimen sequenced in a study of T cells in Graves' hyperthyroidism and ophthalmopathy. TCR beta CDR3 regions were amplified from RNA. The HTBI primer set served for first-round RT-PCR of the TCR CDR3. MiXCR, applied by TCRdb to the multiplex PCR reads, yields one record per CDR3 protein. The table includes a few hundred thousand distinct CDR3 sequences, approximately 15% detected once. The sequencing input was blood. Source of these receptors: a woman aged 25 to 39 with Graves' hyperthyroidism.

This rearrangement joins TRBV10-3 to TRBJ2-7; 10 nucleotides align to TRBD2. Germline V gene sequence: CDR1 ENHRY, CDR2 SYGVKD. There are 14 residues in the CDR3. Unmatched junction bases numbered 10, after V lost 7 bases and J lost 7 bases. CDR3 nucleotide sequence: TGTGCCATCACTCCAAGCGGGAGGGCCGGTGAGCAGTACTTC. The encoded protein is CAITPSGRAGEQYF.

This clonotype was seen more than once but under ten times. J is TRBJ2-7 and V is TRBV6-1, with TRBD2 matching 8 bases. The CDR3 extends over 15 amino acids. The junction had 9 bases not matched to a gene; V was cut back by 1 base and J by 7 bases. The germline gives CDR1 MNHNS, CDR2 SASEGT. CDR3 coding DNA: TGTGCCAGCAGTGAAGAGGTTTACCGGGGGGGTGAGCAGTACTTC. This encodes CASSEEVYRGGEQYF.

This clonotype was counted ten times or more. The CDR3 DNA follows: TGTGCCAGCAGTGACCGGGACAGGGGTTCAGATACGCAGTATTTT. It yields the protein CASSDRDRGSDTQYF. This chain joins TRBV27 and TRBJ2-3; TRBD1 aligns across 10 bases. The CDR3 loop spans 15 amino acids. Trimming at V came to 5 bases and at J to 4 bases, leaving 6 bases not matched to a gene. Germline V gene sequence: CDR1 MNHEY, CDR2 SMNVEV (reference sequence).

This clonotype has only a few counts. The chain combines TRBV5-1 with TRBJ2-7; D might be TRBD1 (6 bases). The germline V and J ends were trimmed by 2 bases and 4 bases, with 10 bases remaining between them. The CDR3 consists of 13 residues. The germline V gene encodes CDR1 SGHRS and CDR2 YFSETQ. The DNA for the CDR3 is TGCGCCAGCAGCTTAATACAGGGATACGAGCAGTACTTC. Translating it yields CASSLIQGYEQYF.

This clonotype was seen only once. This clone may be a read error of a much larger clone one base away. This rearrangement joins TRBV7-6 to TRBJ1-5; a weak D match, TRBD1 (6 bases). From germline, CDR1 is SGHVS and CDR2 FNYEAQ. The CDR3 extends over 16 amino acids. CDR3 loop: CTSSSRFGGRDQPQHF. The CDR3 nucleotides are TGTACCAGCAGCTCACGCTTTGGGGGCCGTGATCAGCCCCAGCATTTT.